This TCR beta chain was observed in a study of blood T cell repertoires in COVID-19. Per the germline V gene, CDR1 is SGHRS and CDR2 is YFSETQ. With V trimmed by 4 bases and J by 1 base, 8 bases remained unmatched. This CDR3 is 16 amino acids long. The repertoire was sequenced with immunoSEQ multiplex PCR; TCRdb's copy has only in-frame clones and lacks some. The sample shows 25,000 or so clones, roughly 90% of them seen only once. The sequenced material came from peripheral blood. This chain uses TRBV5-1 with TRBJ2-3, with TRBD1 matching 8 bases. This clonotype was sampled from a human donor in a cohort sampled during active COVID-19. CDR3 nucleotide sequence: TGCGCCAGCAGCCTAAACCCGGGACAGGGCACAGATACGCAGTATTTT. Amino acids: CASSLNPGQGTDTQYF.